The 23 T cell receptor beta chains reported below all come from one sample, sequenced in a study of blood T cells in healthy people across ages. A second PCR of roughly 7 to 11 cycles used a sample-barcoded 5' primer and a J-beta primer mix. TCRdb re-derived calls from the 5' RACE reads in MiXCR, one entry per CDR3 protein. The sample has about 540,000 distinct CDR3 sequences, around 24% seen once. The same data also contributed to another study, on T cells of mothers and their children.

Sequencing was carried out using blood. The receptors originated from a boy between 5 and 17 years old in good health.

The chain is built from TRBV7-8 and TRBJ2-7; D may be TRBD2 (6 bases). Germline CDR1 SGHVS, CDR2 FQNEAQ. The CDR3 has 16 residues. Trimming removed 1 base at V and 5 bases at J, with 18 bases between. The CDR3 region is CASSLGGVGSGDEQYF. The CDR3 DNA reads as TGTGCCAGCAGCTTAGGAGGCGTCGGTAGCGGTGACGAGCAGTACTTC.

A few counts support this clonotype. The chain joins TRBV5-1 to TRBJ2-3; D is unresolved. The CDR3 extends over 13 amino acids. The V end was cut by 4 bases, the J end by 6 bases, with 12 bases between. The germline V gene encodes CDR1 SGHRS and CDR2 YFSETQ. CDR3 nucleotides: TGCGCCAGCAGCGCAGAAACTTTGGATACGCAGTATTTT. Amino acid sequence: CASSAETLDTQYF.

Concerning this clonotype itself: Relative to the germline gene, one junction end is altered; a read error may explain this. This chain links TRBV3-1 with TRBJ2-5, with D possibly called TRBD1 or TRBD2 (6 bases each). Germline V CDR1 and CDR2: LGHDT, YNNKEL (reference sequence). The CDR3 loop spans 15 amino acids. The CDR3 nucleotides are TGTGCCGGCAGCCAAGATTTGGGGGGCGAGAAGACCCAGTACTTC. It yields the protein CAGSQDLGGEKTQYF.

This clonotype was observed a few times. The rearrangement uses TRBV7-2 and TRBJ2-2; 8 nucleotides align to TRBD1. The ends lost 11 bases at V and 1 base at J; junction bases unmatched: 12. Per the germline V gene, CDR1 is SGHTA and CDR2 is FQGNSA. The CDR3 length is 16 residues. CDR3 sequence: CAGKGGTGVNTGELFF. The CDR3 DNA sequence: TGTGCCGGCAAAGGGGGGACAGGCGTGAACACCGGGGAGCTGTTTTTT.

The CDR3 DNA sequence: TGTGCCAGCCGGTACAAATACAATGAGCAGTTCTTC. Translation: CASRYKYNEQFF. J is TRBJ2-5 and V is TRBV2; unclear D gene. The tail of the sequence fits TRBJ2-1 better, so the J call may be wrong. This CDR3 comprises 12 residues. Germline V lookup: CDR1 SNHLY, CDR2 FYNNEI.

This sequence joins TRBV4-3 and TRBJ2-5, with D possibly called TRBD1 or TRBD2 (6 bases each). Trimming removed 4 bases from V and 5 bases from J, with 17 bases in between. The CDR3 length is 15 residues. CDR1 and CDR2 from the germline V gene are LGHNA and YSLEER. The DNA of the CDR3 is TGCGCCAGCAGCCTCGAGGGGGGCATTTATGAGACCCAGTACTTC. Translating it yields CASSLEGGIYETQYF.

This clonotype was seen only a few times. The rearrangement links TRBV29-1 to TRBJ2-5; possibly TRBD1 or TRBD2 for D (5 bases each). The CDR3 covers 14 residues. The germline V gene encodes CDR1 SQVTM and CDR2 ANQGSEA. Between the trimmed V and J ends, which lost 3 bases and 4 bases, there was a span of 15 bases. CDR3 protein: CSVDLARGVETQYF. Written as DNA, the CDR3 is TGCAGCGTTGATCTGGCTAGGGGAGTAGAGACCCAGTACTTC. The whole variable domain, filled in from reference TRBV29-1 and TRBJ2-5, reads SAVISQKPSRDICQRGTSLTIQCQVDSQVTMMFWYRQQPGQSLTLIATANQGSEATYESGFVIDKFPISRPNLTFSTLTVSNMSPEDSSIYLCSVDLARGVETQYFGPGTRLLVL.

The chain joins TRBV5-1 to TRBJ1-2; 8 bases fit TRBD1. Germline-derived CDR1 and CDR2 are SGHRS and YFSETQ. After removal of 0 bases from V and 5 bases from J, the junction contained 3 bases not matched to a gene. This CDR3 is built from 14 residues. CDR3 in amino acids: CASSLGQGMYGYTF. The CDR3 DNA follows: TGCGCCAGCAGCTTGGGACAGGGGATGTATGGCTACACCTTC.

The chain joins TRBV4-3 to TRBJ1-1; 12 nucleotides agree with TRBD1. The CDR3 length is 16 residues. Germline trimming cut 7 bases from V and 1 base from J; bases unmatched to any gene: 7. CDR1 LGHNA and CDR2 YSLEER come from the germline V gene. CDR3 residues: CASTRGTGGENTEAFF. CDR3 bases: TGCGCCAGCACCAGGGGGACAGGGGGCGAGAACACTGAAGCTTTCTTT.

The chain links TRBV4-3 to TRBJ1-3; maybe TRBD1 (6 bases). CDR1 and CDR2 (germline): LGHNA, YSLEER. The CDR3 contains 16 residues. V was pared by 1 base and J by 4 bases, with 14 bases between. CDR3 nucleotide sequence: TGCGCCAGCAGCCAAGCCACGCAGGGGTCCGGAAACACCATATATTTT. Translation gives CASSQATQGSGNTIYF.

V usage is TRBV11-2 and J usage is TRBJ1-2; TRBD1 is a possible D gene (6 bases). Trimming took off 3 bases at V and 2 bases at J, with 22 bases between the two ends. CDR1 and CDR2 (germline): SGHAT, FQNNGV. The CDR3 is made up of 18 amino acids. Here the CDR3 reads CASSFLRNKQGLNYGYTF. CDR3 coding DNA: TGTGCCAGCAGCTTCCTAAGAAATAAACAGGGCCTGAACTATGGCTACACCTTC.

Details on this clonotype: A much more abundant neighbour one base away suggests this may be a read error. V usage is TRBV6-5 and J usage is TRBJ1-4, with TRBD1 identical over 8 bases. Looked up from germline, CDR1 is MNHEY and CDR2 is SVGAGI. With 5 bases clipped from V and 10 bases from J, the junction kept 3 bases outside the gene matches. CDR3 size: 12 residues. In nucleotides, the CDR3 is TGTGCCAGCAGTGTACAGGGGGGAAAACTGTTTTTT. It encodes CASSVQGGKLFF.

V and J are TRBV12-2 and TRBJ2-6; the DNA was not used to check the table's D call, TRBD1. TRBV12-2 is a pseudogene locus. This CDR3 region has 18 residues. CDR3 nucleotides: TGTGCAAGTCGCCATGGACAGGGAGGAAGCTCTGGGGCCAACGTCCTGACTTTC. It specifies CASRHGQGGSSGANVLTF.

The table lists this clonotype with a count of one. The V call is TRBV20-1, the J call TRBJ2-7; D not certain. The CDR3 runs to 14 residues. The germline CDR1 and CDR2 sequences are DFQATT and SNEGSKA (reference sequence). Between the trimmed V and J ends, which lost 5 bases and 1 base, there was a span of 15 bases. CDR3 sequence (DNA): TGCAGTGCTGATGCCCGGAGATTATCCTACGAGCAGTACTTC. Amino acid sequence: CSADARRLSYEQYF.

This clonotype was observed a handful of times. This chain connects TRBV1 to TRBJ2-5; TRBD2 reflects the table's D call only, with no check against the DNA. The J call is doubtful: the DNA matches TRBJ2-1 better. TRBV1 is noted as a pseudogene. The CDR3 is 16 amino acids. For the CDR3, the DNA is TGCACCAGCAGCCTTCTCTCTAGCGGGAGGTACAATGAGCAGTTCTTC. It codes for CTSSLLSSGRYNEQFF.

This clonotype has just a few counts. The J gene is TRBJ2-7, the V gene TRBV20-1; perhaps TRBD2 as D (6 bases). Per the germline V gene, CDR1 is DFQATT and CDR2 is SNEGSKA (reference sequence). V shed 2 bases and J shed 0 bases, with 11 bases lying between them. The CDR3 is made up of 14 amino acids. The CDR3 protein is CSARSRDSSYEQYF. CDR3 bases: TGCAGTGCTAGATCCCGGGACTCCTCCTACGAGCAGTACTTC.

The rearrangement joins TRBV27 to TRBJ1-1; D is uncertain. Germline CDR1 MNHEY, CDR2 SMNVEV (reference sequence). This CDR3 contains 15 residues. The V gene lost 2 bases and the J gene lost 1 base, with 11 bases spanning the gap. The CDR3 coding sequence is TGTGCCAGCAGTTTAGTTCGGGCAGGGAACACTGAAGCTTTCTTT. It translates to CASSLVRAGNTEAFF.

V usage is TRBV9 and J usage is TRBJ2-5, with TRBD1 matching over 9 bases. The J call may be in error: the DNA end matches TRBJ2-7 better. CDR1 and CDR2 from the germline V gene are SGDLS and YYNGEE. This CDR3 is built from 16 residues. CDR3 sequence: CASSGASGTGLYEQYF. The CDR3 DNA reads TGTGCCAGCAGCGGGGCGTCCGGGACAGGGTTATACGAGCAGTACTTC.

This clonotype came up many times. CDR3 nucleotide sequence: TGTGCCAGCAGTGTGGACAGGGGGGCTTACAATGAGCAGTTCTTC. This codes for CASSVDRGAYNEQFF. This chain links TRBV12-3 or TRBV12-4 with TRBJ2-5; 10 bases match TRBD1. Near its end, the DNA agrees better with TRBJ2-1, so the J call may be wrong. This CDR3 comprises 15 residues.

This clonotype was found a few times. The J gene is TRBJ2-5, the V gene TRBV7-8; the D gene could be TRBD1 or TRBD2 (7 bases each). The J call is doubtful: the DNA matches TRBJ2-1 better. The CDR3 is 17 residues long. The germline gives CDR1 SGHVS, CDR2 FQNEAQ. For the CDR3, the DNA is TGTGCCAGCAGCTTAAGGGGCGGGGGACAGTTACTTAACGAGCAGTTCTTC. It is translated as CASSLRGGGQLLNEQFF.

This clonotype was counted ten times or more. The chain joins TRBV12-3 or TRBV12-4 to TRBJ2-5; D remains ambiguous. V lost 8 bases and J 4 bases, leaving 5 bases between the germline ends. CDR3 length: 10 residues. CDR3 region: CASGLETQYF. CDR3 nucleotides: TGTGCCAGCGGTCTAGAGACCCAGTACTTC.

In the case of this clonotype: Compared with germline, one end of the junction differs, possibly owing to a read error. The V call is TRBV7-2, the J call TRBJ1-6; D is perhaps TRBD1 (6 bases). The CDR3 length is 18 residues. CDR1 SGHTA and CDR2 FQGNSA come from the germline V gene. The CDR3 loop is CAGSLAIGGSSYNSPLHF. CDR3 DNA sequence: TGTGCCGGCAGCTTAGCGATAGGGGGGAGCTCCTATAATTCACCCCTCCACTTT.

A few counts support this clonotype. The chain is built from TRBV6-5 and TRBJ1-4; TRBD1 agrees at 7 bases. Germline trimming cut 4 bases from V and 0 bases from J; bases unmatched to any gene: 5. Germline V gene data show CDR1 as MNHEY and CDR2 as SVGAGI. The CDR3 has 16 residues. The CDR3 region has the DNA TGTGCCAGCAGTTCCGGGACAGTTACAACTAATGAAAAACTGTTTTTT. As protein: CASSSGTVTTNEKLFF.